This T cell receptor (beta chain) comes out of a study of CD8 T cells in Susac syndrome. Looked up from germline, CDR1 is SGHVS and CDR2 is FQNEAQ. This CDR3 contains 15 residues. A note on this clonotype: At one end, the junction sequence differs from germline, possibly due to a read error.

In the multiple sclerosis control group, patients were treatment-naive and had stable or active relapsing-remitting disease. Random hexamers were used to reverse transcribe the RNA input (about 0.5 to 1 ug). MiXCR, applied by TCRdb to the immunoSEQ multiplex PCR reads, yields one record per CDR3 protein. The data contain about 300,000 distinct CDR3 sequences, roughly 85% of them seen just once; the ten biggest clones take up 0.2% to 0.25%. The source material was CD8+ T cells from PBMCs. This sequence was found in a human donor with multiple sclerosis. The chain is built from TRBV7-8 and TRBJ2-7, with 7 bases lining up with TRBD2. The CDR3 here is CASSLALAAFYERYF. CDR3 in DNA: TGTGCCAGCAGCTTAGCTCTAGCGGCTTTTTACGAGCGGTACTTC.